What follows describes a single T cell receptor beta chain. These data belong to a study of cytomegalovirus exposure and HLA in healthy donors. The PCR ran on 60 Vbeta and 13 Jbeta primers. Profiled with immunoSEQ multiplex PCR; TCRdb holds only in-frame clones, not every one. The sample shows 85,000 to 100,000 clones, roughly two thirds of them seen only once. The sequenced sample was PBMCs. The sequence derives from a human donor in good health.

The CDR3 here is CASRQQLTNEKLFF. The CDR3, as DNA: TGTGCCAGCAGACAACAGTTAACTAATGAAAAACTGTTTTTT. The V gene is TRBV6-6, the J gene TRBJ1-4; the D is unclear. CDR3 length: 14 amino acids. Per germline, CDR1 MNHNY and CDR2 SVGAGI (reference sequence). Between the trimmed V and J ends, which lost 6 bases and 1 base, there was a span of 9 bases.